This is a list of T cell receptor beta chains from one sample in a study of blood T cell repertoires in COVID-19. Produced via immunoSEQ multiplex PCR; TCRdb's table is partial and in-frame only. Altogether about 130,000 clones are present, 70% to 75% being singletons, with the ten largest covering about 5.5%. The specimen was peripheral blood. All receptors come from an elderly man with COVID-19, enrolled during active disease. Each CDR3 is given with its conserved first and last residue. Each record gives: clone size, J gene, D gene, V gene, CDR3 DNA, CDR3 protein. A D gene is named only where the DNA matches it firmly. The size of a clone is reported for some rows only, either as once, few or many, or as a class for expanded clones.

size: .
J: TRBJ2-6
D: TRBD1
V: TRBV5-1
DNA: TGCGCCAGCAGCTGGGGTACCGGGACAGGGACCTTAGGGGCCAACGTCCTGACTTTC
CDR3: CASSWGTGTGTLGANVLTF

size: few
J: TRBJ2-1
D: TRBD2
V: TRBV10-2
DNA: TGCGCCAGCAGTGAGTCGCGTGGGAGGGCCTTATACAATGAGCAGTTCTTC
CDR3: CASSESRGRALYNEQFF

size: .
J: TRBJ2-1
D: .
V: TRBV4-2
DNA: TGTGCCAGCAGCCAAGAGAGGCAGGGGAGTGAGCAGTTCTTC
CDR3: CASSQERQGSEQFF

size: .
J: TRBJ2-7
D: .
V: TRBV4-1
DNA: TGCGCCAGCAGCCAAGACTCGGCGGCCGGCCGTTACGAGCAGTACTTC
CDR3: CASSQDSAAGRYEQYF

size: .
J: TRBJ2-4
D: .
V: TRBV20-1
DNA: TGCAGTGCTAGTGGGGTGGCGGGAAAATCCAAAAACATTCAGTACTTC
CDR3: CSASGVAGKSKNIQYF

size: .
J: TRBJ2-5
D: TRBD1
V: TRBV24-1
DNA: TGTGCCACCAGTGACAGGGGGCGAGAGACCCAGTACTTC
CDR3: CATSDRGRETQYF

size: .
J: TRBJ2-3
D: TRBD2
V: TRBV7-3
DNA: TGTGCCAGCAGCTTAGGGGGTCTAGCGGGAGCGGTAACAGATACGCAGTATTTT
CDR3: CASSLGGLAGAVTDTQYF

size: .
J: TRBJ1-2
D: TRBD1
V: TRBV29-1
DNA: TGCAGCGTTGAAGGTAGAACAGGGGACTATGGCTACACCTTC
CDR3: CSVEGRTGDYGYTF

size: .
J: TRBJ2-3
D: .
V: TRBV19
DNA: TGTGCCAGTAGTGCTAGGGGCCGTACAGATACGCAGTATTTT
CDR3: CASSARGRTDTQYF

size: .
J: TRBJ1-2
D: TRBD1
V: TRBV28
DNA: TGTGCCAGCAGTTTCCCCGGGACAGGAGGCTACACCTTC
CDR3: CASSFPGTGGYTF

size: once
J: TRBJ2-2
D: TRBD2
V: TRBV10-1
DNA: TGCGCCAGCAGGGGTAGCGGGGCCCGACGGACCGGGGAGCTGTTTTTT
CDR3: CASRGSGARRTGELFF

size: .
J: TRBJ2-1
D: .
V: TRBV3-1/TRBV3-2
DNA: TGTGCCAGCAGCCAAGAAACGGCGGGATTTAGGAATGAGCAGTTCTTC
CDR3: CASSQETAGFRNEQFF

size: once
J: TRBJ2-1
D: TRBD2
V: TRBV5-1
DNA: TGCGCCAGCAGCATCCCTAGCGGGGGATACAATGAGCAGTTCTTC
CDR3: CASSIPSGGYNEQFF

size: .
J: TRBJ1-1
D: TRBD1
V: TRBV2
DNA: TGTGCCAGCAGCCGACAGGGGGGGAACACTGAAGCTTTCTTT
CDR3: CASSRQGGNTEAFF

size: .
J: TRBJ2-6
D: TRBD1
V: TRBV6-5
DNA: TGTGCCAGCATTTCAGGGGGCGCTGGGGCCAACGTCCTGACTTTC
CDR3: CASISGGAGANVLTF

size: many
J: TRBJ1-1
D: TRBD1
V: TRBV4-1
DNA: TGCGCCAGCAGCCACCCACAGGGGACTGAAGCTTTCTTT
CDR3: CASSHPQGTEAFF

size: .
J: TRBJ2-5
D: .
V: TRBV2
DNA: TGTGCCAGCAGTGTGAGGCAGATTGAGACCCAGTACTTC
CDR3: CASSVRQIETQYF